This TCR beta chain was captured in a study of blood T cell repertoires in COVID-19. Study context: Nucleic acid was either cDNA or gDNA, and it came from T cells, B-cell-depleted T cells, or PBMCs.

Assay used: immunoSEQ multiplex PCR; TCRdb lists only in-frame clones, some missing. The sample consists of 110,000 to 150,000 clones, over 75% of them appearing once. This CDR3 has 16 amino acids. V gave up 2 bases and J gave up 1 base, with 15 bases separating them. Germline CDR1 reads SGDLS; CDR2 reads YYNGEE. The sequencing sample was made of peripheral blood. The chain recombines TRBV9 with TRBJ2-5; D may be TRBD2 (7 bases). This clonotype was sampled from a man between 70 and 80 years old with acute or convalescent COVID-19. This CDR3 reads CASSVGGAMIQETQYF. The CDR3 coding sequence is TGTGCCAGCAGCGTTGGGGGGGCGATGATCCAAGAGACCCAGTACTTC.